This T cell receptor beta chain was sequenced during a study of graft-versus-host responses after intestinal transplantation. Looking at the study overall: Every transplant recipient was induced with anti-thymocyte globulin, then maintained on tacrolimus and steroids for approximately three years.

Points on this clone: Its specificity is not known.

This table comes from immunoSEQ multiplex PCR, and its TCRdb copy is limited to in-frame clones, with some not included. Here the sample spans over 70,000 clones, nearly 90% being singletons. Study-level findings and limits: Patients with graft-donor T cell macrochimerism had high graft-versus-host to host-versus-graft clonal ratios in allografts. Peak levels of circulating GvH clones tracked with early post-transplant HvG declines.

This clonotype originated in a human donor who was the organ donor for an intestinal transplant. The starting material was unstimulated CD8+ T cells sorted from spleen or lymph node cells, obtained before transplant.

The CDR3: CASSLGQVSTDTQYF. CDR3 nucleotide sequence: TGCGCCAGCAGCTTGGGACAGGTGTCTACAGATACGCAGTATTTT. The rearrangement joins TRBV5-1 to TRBJ2-3; D is possibly TRBD1 (6 bases). Germline values: CDR1 SGHRS, CDR2 YFSETQ. The germline V and J ends were trimmed by 0 bases and 3 bases, with 11 bases remaining between them. This CDR3 is built from 15 residues. The full variable domain, with the rest looked up from reference TRBV5-1 and TRBJ2-3, is KAGVTQTPRYLIKTRGQQVTLSCSPISGHRSVSWYQQTPGQGLQFLFEYFSETQRNKGNFPGRFSGRQFSNSRSEMNVSTLELGDSALYLCASSLGQVSTDTQYFGPGTRLTVL.